These T cell receptor beta chains were read from a single sample in a study of siplizumab effects on memory and regulatory T cells. Assay: immunoSEQ multiplex PCR; the TCRdb copy retains only in-frame clones and omits some. The repertoire has some 100,000 clones, 90% to 95% of them found once; the top ten carry roughly 0.17%. Sequenced material: non-Treg CD4+ T cells sorted from blood. The receptors here all came from a human donor in good health. CDR3s leave out the opening cysteine and the closing phenylalanine or tryptophan. Each record gives: J gene, V gene, clone size, CDR3 protein. Clone sizes are given selectively: once, few, many, or a class where the clone is expanded.

TRBJ2-3 TRBV15 . ATSTGGAGDTQY
TRBJ2-1 TRBV5-1 . ASSWGVGSYNEQF
TRBJ1-1 TRBV27 . ASSLRSGFEAF
TRBJ1-2 TRBV6-6 . ASSYREANYGYT
TRBJ1-5 TRBV21-1 . ASSRGRQFKQPQH
TRBJ2-1 TRBV7-9 . ASSLKGVYNEQF
TRBJ1-1 TRBV11-2 . ASSLISGVTEAF
TRBJ2-5 TRBV30 . AWGRQKLAGGPKTQY
TRBJ2-7 TRBV28 . ASATIRGTGGSYEQY
TRBJ2-7 TRBV10-3 . AISESDSPKYEQY
TRBJ2-5 TRBV10-3 . AIRGGGQGEGETQY
TRBJ2-5 TRBV19 . ASSYGSSGLTQY
TRBJ1-1 TRBV10-3 . AISEEGQGWKAF
TRBJ2-7 TRBV15 . ATSSGDPRVDGSYEQY
TRBJ1-2 TRBV19 . ASSIWAPPNYGYT
TRBJ1-6 TRBV30 . AWSVSGIRRNSPLH
TRBJ1-2 TRBV30 . AWSVGWGGGYT
TRBJ2-3 TRBV10-1 . ASSDGAPSTDTQY
TRBJ1-3 TRBV6-5 few ASSSLRGGSGNTIY
TRBJ2-2 TRBV7-3 . ASSLTSGAITGELF
TRBJ1-1 TRBV6-1 . ASKRDRESAEAF
TRBJ2-7 TRBV7-9 . ASSSGRDGSYEQY
TRBJ2-7 TRBV5-4 . ASRTTGTSSEQY
TRBJ2-1 TRBV9 once ASSRDPYNEQF
TRBJ2-1 TRBV4-1 . ASSQLAGTYNEQF
TRBJ1-6 TRBV11-2 . ASSLGTPGFNSPLH
TRBJ2-7 TRBV6-6 once ASNKGQGVYEQY
TRBJ1-2 TRBV19 . ASSIENRAYGYT
TRBJ2-6 TRBV10-3 . AIRDRGLTGANVLT
TRBJ1-4 TRBV5-4 . ASTIKGTATNEKLF
TRBJ1-1 TRBV28 . ASTVSRATEAF
TRBJ1-6 TRBV13 . ASSAIAVGYNSPLH
TRBJ2-2 TRBV7-3 . ASSLSRVTGELF
TRBJ1-3 TRBV2 . ASSTGQGPIY
TRBJ2-5 TRBV30 . AWSVNRGFVETQY
TRBJ1-2 TRBV6-6 . ASRNFPYGYT
TRBJ2-5 TRBV10-1 . ASSEYSGLQETQY
TRBJ2-3 TRBV5-4 . ASSPRPSTDTQY
TRBJ2-3 TRBV12-5 . ASGGPGHTDTQY
TRBJ2-5 TRBV10-3 . AISPRAGGLETQY